In this sample, the clone carrying this T cell receptor beta chain turned up a few times. What it binds is not known. The source of the sample is a study of vaccination and CD4 T cells after COVID-19. On the study more broadly: Participants got two doses of BNT162b2 or mRNA-1273 vaccine. Ranging from 14 to 241, the interval between dose two and post-vaccine sampling had a median of approximately 77 days. Stimulation of cells relied on overlapping spike peptides derived from SARS-CoV-2, HCoV-NL63, HCoV-OC43 and HCoV-229E.

The sample's treatment: 10-day PBMC culture with coronavirus spike peptide pools or control peptides (ViraFEST assay). Prior to the COVID-19 pandemic (2011-2018), the unexposed donor's CD4+ T cells were collected. With the Oncomine TCR Beta short-read assay, DNA from cultured CD4+ T cells was sequenced. Investigators isolated genomic DNA from cultured CD4+ T cells. Via MiXCR, TCRdb re-called the PCR reads, giving one row per CDR3 protein. Of 8,000 or so distinct CDR3 sequences detected, over 35% appear once; the ten largest clones hold about 21%. With V trimmed by 7 bases and J by 0 bases, 5 bases remained unmatched. The germline V gene encodes CDR1 MNHNS and CDR2 SASEGT. This CDR3 is built from 15 residues.

The V gene is TRBV6-1, the J gene TRBJ1-1; 10 nucleotides align to TRBD1. The source is a human donor in good health. The sequencing sample was made of CD4+ T cells from blood, cultured in vitro. CDR3 nucleotides: TGTGCCAGCATACTGGACAGGGGGATGAACACTGAAGCTTTCTTT. Translated, it gives CASILDRGMNTEAFF.